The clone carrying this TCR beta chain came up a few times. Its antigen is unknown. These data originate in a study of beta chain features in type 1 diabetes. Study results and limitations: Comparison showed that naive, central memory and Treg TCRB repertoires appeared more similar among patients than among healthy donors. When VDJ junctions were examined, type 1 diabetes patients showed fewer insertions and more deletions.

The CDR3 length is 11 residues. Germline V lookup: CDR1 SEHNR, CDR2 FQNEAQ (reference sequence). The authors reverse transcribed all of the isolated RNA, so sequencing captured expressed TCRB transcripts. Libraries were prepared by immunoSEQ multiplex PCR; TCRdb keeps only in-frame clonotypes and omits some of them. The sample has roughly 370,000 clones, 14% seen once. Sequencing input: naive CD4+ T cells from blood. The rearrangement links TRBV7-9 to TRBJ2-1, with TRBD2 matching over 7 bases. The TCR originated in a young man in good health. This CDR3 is CAVRGVNEQFF. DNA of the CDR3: TGTGCTGTTCGGGGGGTCAATGAGCAGTTCTTC.